This T cell receptor (beta chain) is drawn from a study of metastatic and nonmetastatic thyroid tumors. Each patient went into thyroid surgery without having received any treatment. TCRdb re-called the PCR reads via MiXCR. Of 35,000 to 55,000 clones listed, about 3.2% are singletons. This clone has a count of ten or more. CDR1 SGHNT and CDR2 YYREEE come from the germline V gene (reference sequence). V gave up 5 bases and J gave up 6 bases; unmatched junction bases: 11. This CDR3 contains 15 residues. This receptor was taken from a female donor with papillary thyroid cancer or a benign thyroid nodule (not recorded which). Some clones in this sample may be carry-over from other donors' samples. This chain uses TRBV5-4 with TRBJ1-2; TRBD1 aligns across 9 bases. The sequenced sample was blood. The CDR3 region has the DNA TGTGCCAGCAGGCCTACAGGGGGCGCGTCCCATGGCTACACCTTC. It codes for CASRPTGGASHGYTF. The full variable domain, its missing parts supplied by reference TRBV5-4 and TRBJ1-2, is ETGVTQSPTHLIKTRGQQVTLRCSSQSGHNTVSWYQQALGQGPQFIFQYYREEENGRGNFPPRFSGLQFPNYSSELNVNALELDDSALYLCASRPTGGASHGYTFGSGTRLTVV.